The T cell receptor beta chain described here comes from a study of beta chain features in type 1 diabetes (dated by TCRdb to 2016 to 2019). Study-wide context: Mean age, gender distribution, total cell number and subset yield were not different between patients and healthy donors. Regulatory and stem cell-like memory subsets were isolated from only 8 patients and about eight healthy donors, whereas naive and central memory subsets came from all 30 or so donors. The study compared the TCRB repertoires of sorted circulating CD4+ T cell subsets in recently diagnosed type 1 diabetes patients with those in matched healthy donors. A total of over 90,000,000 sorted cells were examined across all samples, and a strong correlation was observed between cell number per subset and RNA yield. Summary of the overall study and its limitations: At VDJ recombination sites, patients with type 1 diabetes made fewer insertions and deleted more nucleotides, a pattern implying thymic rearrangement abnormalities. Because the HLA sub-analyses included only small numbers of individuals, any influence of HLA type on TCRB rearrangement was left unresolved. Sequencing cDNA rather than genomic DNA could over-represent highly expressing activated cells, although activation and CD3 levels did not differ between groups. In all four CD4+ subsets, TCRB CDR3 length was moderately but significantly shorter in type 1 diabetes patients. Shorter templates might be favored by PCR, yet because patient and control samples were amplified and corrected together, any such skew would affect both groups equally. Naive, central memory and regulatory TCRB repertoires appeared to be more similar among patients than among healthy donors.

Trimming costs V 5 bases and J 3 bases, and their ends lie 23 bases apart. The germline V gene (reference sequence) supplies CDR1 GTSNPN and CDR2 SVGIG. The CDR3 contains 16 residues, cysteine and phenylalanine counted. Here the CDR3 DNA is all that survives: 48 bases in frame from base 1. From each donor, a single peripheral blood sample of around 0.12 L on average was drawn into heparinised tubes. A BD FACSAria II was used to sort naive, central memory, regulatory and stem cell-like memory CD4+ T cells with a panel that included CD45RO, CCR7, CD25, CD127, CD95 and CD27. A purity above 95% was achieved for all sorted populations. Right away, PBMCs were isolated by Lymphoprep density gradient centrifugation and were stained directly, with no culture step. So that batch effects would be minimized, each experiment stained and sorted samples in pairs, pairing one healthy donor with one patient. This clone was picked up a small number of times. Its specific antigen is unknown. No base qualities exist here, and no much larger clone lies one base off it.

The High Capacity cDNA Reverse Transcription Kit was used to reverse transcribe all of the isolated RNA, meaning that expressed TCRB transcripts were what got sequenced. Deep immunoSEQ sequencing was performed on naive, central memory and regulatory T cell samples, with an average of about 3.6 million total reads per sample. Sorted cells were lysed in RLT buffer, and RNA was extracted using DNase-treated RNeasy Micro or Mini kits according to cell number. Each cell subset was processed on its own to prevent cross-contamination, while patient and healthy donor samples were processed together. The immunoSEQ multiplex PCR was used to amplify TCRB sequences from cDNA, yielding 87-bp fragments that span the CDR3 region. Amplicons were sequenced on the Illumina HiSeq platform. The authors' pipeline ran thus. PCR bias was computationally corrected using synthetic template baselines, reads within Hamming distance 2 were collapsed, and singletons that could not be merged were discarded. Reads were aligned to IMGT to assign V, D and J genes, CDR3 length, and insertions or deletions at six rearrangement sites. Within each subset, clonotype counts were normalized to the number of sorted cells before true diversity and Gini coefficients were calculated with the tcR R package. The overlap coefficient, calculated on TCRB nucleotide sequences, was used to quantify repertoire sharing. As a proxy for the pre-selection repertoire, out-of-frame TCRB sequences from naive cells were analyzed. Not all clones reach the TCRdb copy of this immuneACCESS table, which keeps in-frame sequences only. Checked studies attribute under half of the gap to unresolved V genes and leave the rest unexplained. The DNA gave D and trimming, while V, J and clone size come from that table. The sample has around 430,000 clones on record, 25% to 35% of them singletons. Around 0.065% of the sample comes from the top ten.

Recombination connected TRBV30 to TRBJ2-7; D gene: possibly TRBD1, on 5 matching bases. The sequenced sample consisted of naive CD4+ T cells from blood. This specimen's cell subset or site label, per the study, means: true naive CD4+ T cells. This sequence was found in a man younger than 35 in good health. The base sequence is TGTGCCTGGCGTTCTCCTTTGGACAATCCGGGCTACGAGCAGTACTTC. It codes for CAWRSPLDNPGYEQYF.